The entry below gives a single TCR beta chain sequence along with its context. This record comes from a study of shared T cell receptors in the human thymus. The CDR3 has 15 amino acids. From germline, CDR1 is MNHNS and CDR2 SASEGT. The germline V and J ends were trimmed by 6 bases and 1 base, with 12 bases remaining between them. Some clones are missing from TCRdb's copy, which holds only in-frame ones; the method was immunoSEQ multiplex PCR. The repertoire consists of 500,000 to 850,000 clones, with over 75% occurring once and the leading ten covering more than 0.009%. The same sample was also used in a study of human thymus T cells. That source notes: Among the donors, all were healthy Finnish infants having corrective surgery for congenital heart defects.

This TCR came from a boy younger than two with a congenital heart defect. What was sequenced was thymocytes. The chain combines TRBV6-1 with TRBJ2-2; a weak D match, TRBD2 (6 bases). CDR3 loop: CASRNYSGNTGELFF. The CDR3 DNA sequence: TGTGCCAGCAGAAACTATAGCGGGAACACCGGGGAGCTGTTTTTT.